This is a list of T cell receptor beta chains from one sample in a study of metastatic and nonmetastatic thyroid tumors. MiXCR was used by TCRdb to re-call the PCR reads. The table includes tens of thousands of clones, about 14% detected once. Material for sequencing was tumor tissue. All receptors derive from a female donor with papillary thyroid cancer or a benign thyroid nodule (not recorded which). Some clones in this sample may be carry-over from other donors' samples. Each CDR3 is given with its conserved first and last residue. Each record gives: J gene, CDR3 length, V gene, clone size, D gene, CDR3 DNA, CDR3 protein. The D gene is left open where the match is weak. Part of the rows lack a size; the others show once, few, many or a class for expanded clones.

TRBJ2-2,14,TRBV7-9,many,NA,TGTGCCAGCAGCGAGTGGCTTAACACCGGGGAGCTGTTTTTT,CASSEWLNTGELFF
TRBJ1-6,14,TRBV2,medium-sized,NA,TGTGCCAGCAGTGAAATGGGGCTTAATTCACCCCTCCACTTT,CASSEMGLNSPLHF
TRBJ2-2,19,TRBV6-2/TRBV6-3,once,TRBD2,TGTGCCAGCAGTTACGGTGTTTCTAGCGGGAGGGGAAACACCGGGGAGCTGTTTTTT,CASSYGVSSGRGNTGELFF
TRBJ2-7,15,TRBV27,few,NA,TGTGCCAGCAGTTACAGTGGGGCGGGTAGCTACGAGCAGTACTTC,CASSYSGAGSYEQYF
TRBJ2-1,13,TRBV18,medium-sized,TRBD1,TGTGCCAGCTCGTCCAACAGGGGCAATGAGCAGTTCTTC,CASSSNRGNEQFF
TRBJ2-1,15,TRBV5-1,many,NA,TGCGCCAGCAGCTTGGAGGGGAGCTCCTACAATGAGCAGTTCTTC,CASSLEGSSYNEQFF
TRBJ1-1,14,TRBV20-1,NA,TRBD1,TGCAGTGCTAGATTAGGGGGCATGAACACTGAAGCTTTCTTT,CSARLGGMNTEAFF
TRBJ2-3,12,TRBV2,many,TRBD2,TGTGCCAGCAAGGGAGGGGCGGATACGCAGTATTTT,CASKGGADTQYF
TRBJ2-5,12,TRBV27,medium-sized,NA,TGTGCCAGCGTCGCGGCCCAAGAGACCCAGTACTTC,CASVAAQETQYF
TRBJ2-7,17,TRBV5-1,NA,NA,TGCGCCAGCAGTCTTCTCCCCGACGGGGGCGGGGTAAGGGACCATTACTTC,CASSLLPDGGGVRDHYF
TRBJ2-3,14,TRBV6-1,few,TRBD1,TGTGCCAGCAGTGACGGACAGGACACAGATACGCAGTATTTT,CASSDGQDTDTQYF
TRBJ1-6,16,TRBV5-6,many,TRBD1,TGTGCCAGCAGCACAAGACAGGGCTCCTATAATTCACCCCTCCACTTT,CASSTRQGSYNSPLHF
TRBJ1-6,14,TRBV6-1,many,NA,TGTGCCAGCGGGGAATTCGTCTATAATTCACCCCTCCACTTT,CASGEFVYNSPLHF
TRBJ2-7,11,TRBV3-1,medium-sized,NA,TGTGCCAGCAGCCAAGATTACGAGCAGTACTTC,CASSQDYEQYF
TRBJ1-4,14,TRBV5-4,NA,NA,TGTGCCAGCAGCCGGGAGGGGGCTAATGAAAAACTGTTTTTT,CASSREGANEKLFF